The 26 T cell receptor beta chains presented below share a single source sample, sequenced in a study of siplizumab effects on memory and regulatory T cells. Profiled with immunoSEQ multiplex PCR; TCRdb holds only in-frame clones, not every one. The sample lists around 100,000 clones; 93% were seen once. Sequenced material: Tregs sorted from blood. The receptors here all came from a human donor in good health.

The chain combines TRBV21-1 with TRBJ2-5; the table assigns TRBD2, which was not confirmed against the DNA. TRBV21-1 is a listed pseudogene. The CDR3 extends over 16 amino acids. The CDR3 nucleotides are TGTGCCAGCAGCGAAGGGGAGTGCCGGGTTCCAGAGACCCAGTACTTC. Its protein is CASSEGECRVPETQYF.

CDR3 residues: CASSFTGPYNEQFF. For the CDR3, the DNA is TGTGCCAGCAGTTTTACAGGCCCTTACAATGAGCAGTTCTTC. The chain joins TRBV6-6 to TRBJ2-1, with a weak D call TRBD1 (5 bases). Trimming stripped 4 bases from V and 4 bases from J, with 11 bases between. The germline CDR1 and CDR2 sequences are MNHNY and SVGAGI (reference sequence). This CDR3 has 14 residues.

The V and J genes are TRBV4-1 and TRBJ1-4; D might be TRBD1 (5 bases). Germline-derived CDR1 and CDR2 are MGHRA and YSYEKL. V lost 1 base and J lost 8, with 17 bases in between. CDR3 length: 16 residues. For the CDR3, the DNA is TGCGCCAGCAGCCAAGGTCCCGGGACTGTTTCCGAAAAACTGTTTTTT. This encodes CASSQGPGTVSEKLFF.

The chain couples TRBV12-5 to TRBJ1-1; no definite D call. Deletions cut 1 base from V and 7 bases from J, with 7 bases between. CDR1 is LGHNT and CDR2 is FRNRAP in the germline V gene. This CDR3 is 12 amino acids long. In DNA, the CDR3 is TGTGCTAGTGGTTTGGAGGGTTTTGAAGCTTTCTTT. Amino acids: CASGLEGFEAFF.

The gene calls are TRBV5-4 and TRBJ2-3, with 8 positions matching TRBD1. V shed 4 bases, J shed 0 bases, and the junction held 7 bases outside the gene matches. In germline, CDR1 is SGHNT, CDR2 YYREEE (reference sequence). This CDR3 region has 16 residues. CDR3 nucleotides: TGTGCCAGCAGCGTGTCTAGGACAGGGAGCACAGATACGCAGTATTTT. Encoded protein: CASSVSRTGSTDTQYF. The full variable domain, completed using reference TRBV5-4 and TRBJ2-3, is ETGVTQSPTHLIKTRGQQVTLRCSSQSGHNTVSWYQQALGQGPQFIFQYYREEENGRGNFPPRFSGLQFPNYSSELNVNALELDDSALYLCASSVSRTGSTDTQYFGPGTRLTVL.

The gene calls are TRBV6-6 and TRBJ2-1; TRBD2 matches 8 bases. CDR1 is MNHNY, CDR2 SVGAGI, per germline (reference sequence). Losses at the gene ends were 2 bases for V and 6 bases for J; bases not matched to a gene: 6. The CDR3 is made up of 15 amino acids. CDR3 coding DNA: TGTGCCAGCAGTTACGGCGGACTAGCCCTCAATGAGCAGTTCTTC. Translation gives CASSYGGLALNEQFF.

The chain recombines TRBV14 with TRBJ2-5; no reliable D call. V was shortened by 1 base and J by 4 bases, with 10 bases between the two germline ends. Germline CDR1 reads SGHDN; CDR2 reads FVKESK. The CDR3 has 14 residues. The CDR3 DNA reads TGTGCCAGCAGCCAAGGCCAGTTTAGAGAGACCCAGTACTTC. The encoded protein is CASSQGQFRETQYF.

This clone was found once. The chain links TRBV4-1 to TRBJ2-1; possible D gene TRBD2, 5 bases. CDR1 and CDR2 (germline): MGHRA, YSYEKL. This CDR3 region has 15 residues. Trimming left V 0 bases short and J 4 bases short, with 10 bases between. The CDR3 is CASSQDYRGYNEQFF. The CDR3 region has the DNA TGCGCCAGCAGCCAAGATTACCGGGGATACAATGAGCAGTTCTTC.

The chain links TRBV29-1 to TRBJ2-2, with 12 bases aligning to TRBD2. The germline CDR1 and CDR2 sequences are SQVTM and ANQGSEA. CDR3 size: 15 residues. Trimming at V came to 6 bases and at J to 4 bases, leaving 6 bases not matched to a gene. CDR3 DNA: TGCAGCGTGAAGACTAGCGGGAGTCGCACCGGGGAGCTGTTTTTT. Amino acid sequence: CSVKTSGSRTGELFF.

The rearrangement links TRBV11-2 to TRBJ1-4; D is unclear. With 1 base removed from V and 0 bases from J, the gap between germline ends came to 3 bases. Germline V lookup: CDR1 SGHAT, CDR2 FQNNGV. The CDR3 length is 14 residues. CDR3: CASSLAATNEKLFF. CDR3 coding DNA: TGTGCCAGCAGCTTAGCTGCAACTAATGAAAAACTGTTTTTT.

The rearrangement links TRBV14 to TRBJ2-2, with D uncertain. Deletions cut 1 base from V and 5 bases from J, with 11 bases between. CDR3 size: 15 residues. CDR1 and CDR2 from the germline V gene are SGHDN and FVKESK. The CDR3 is CASSQGGGLTGELFF. The CDR3 DNA reads TGTGCCAGCAGCCAAGGTGGCGGTTTGACCGGGGAGCTGTTTTTT.

This chain connects TRBV11-2 to TRBJ2-5, with 7 bases matching TRBD2. V lost 1 base and J lost 3; bases outside the gene matches: 14. Germline values: CDR1 SGHAT, CDR2 FQNNGV. The CDR3 has 18 residues. As DNA, the CDR3 is TGTGCCAGCAGCTTAGGAGTTTCAATTATGGGACTAAAAGAGACCCAGTACTTC. This codes for CASSLGVSIMGLKETQYF.

This chain connects TRBV18 to TRBJ2-3; D unclear. Trimming pared 0 bases from V and 5 bases from J, leaving 12 bases between. Germline V gene lookup returns CDR1 KGHSH and CDR2 LQKENI. The length of the CDR3 is 15 residues. The CDR3 sequence: CASSPPWLAGDTQYF. CDR3 bases: TGTGCCAGCTCACCACCGTGGTTAGCTGGAGATACGCAGTATTTT.

The rearrangement uses TRBV5-5 and TRBJ2-2; a weak D match, TRBD2 (6 bases). Germline CDR1 reads SGHKS; CDR2 reads YYEKEE (reference sequence). Trimming removed 0 bases from V and 1 base from J, with 7 bases in between. CDR3 length: 15 residues. The CDR3 reads CASSLEGGNTGELFF. As DNA, the CDR3 is TGTGCCAGCAGCTTGGAGGGAGGGAACACCGGGGAGCTGTTTTTT.

The genes are TRBV19 and TRBJ2-3, with 9 bases matching TRBD1. Unmatched junction bases numbered 1, after V lost 3 bases and J lost 0 bases. The germline V gene encodes CDR1 LNHDA and CDR2 SQIVND (reference sequence). The CDR3 covers 15 residues. This chain's CDR3 is CASSMGTGSTDTQYF. CDR3 DNA: TGTGCCAGTAGTATGGGGACAGGGAGCACAGATACGCAGTATTTT. The entire variable domain, with the rest obtained from reference TRBV19 and TRBJ2-3, is as follows: DGGITQSPKYLFRKEGQNVTLSCEQNLNHDAMYWYRQDPGQGLRLIYYSQIVNDFQKGDIAEGYSVSREKKESFPLTVTSAQKNPTAFYLCASSMGTGSTDTQYFGPGTRLTVL.

The gene calls are TRBV21-1 and TRBJ1-1. TRBV21-1 has pseudogene status. The CDR3 is made up of 14 amino acids. CDR3 nucleotides: TGTGCCAGCAGCTCCCCGGACGAGAACACTGAAGCTTTCTTT. This gives the protein CASSSPDENTEAFF.

The gene calls are TRBV18 and TRBJ2-2, with D maybe TRBD2 (6 bases). Trimming took 3 bases from V and 6 from J, leaving 11 bases between them. Germline CDR1 reads KGHSH; CDR2 reads LQKENI. This CDR3 has 14 residues. The DNA for the CDR3 is TGTGCCAGCTCACCGACTAGGTGGGCCGGGGAGCTGTTTTTT. Protein sequence: CASSPTRWAGELFF.

The rearrangement joins TRBV2 to TRBJ1-3; TRBD1 aligns across 8 bases. Germline CDR1 SNHLY, CDR2 FYNNEI. The ends lost 1 base at V and 2 bases at J; junction bases unmatched: 1. CDR3 size: 15 residues. Here the CDR3 reads CASSEVRGPGNTIYF. In DNA, the CDR3 is TGTGCCAGCAGTGAAGTCAGGGGGCCTGGAAACACCATATATTTT.

V gene TRBV21-1 combines with J gene TRBJ2-5; TRBD2 is the table's D call, not checked against the DNA. TRBV21-1 has pseudogene status. The CDR3 runs 14 residues. CDR3 sequence: CASSKGGGRETQYF. CDR3 nucleotide sequence: TGTGCCAGCAGCAAAGGGGGGGGACGGGAGACCCAGTACTTC.

The chain is built from TRBV7-9 and TRBJ2-7; 9 positions agree with TRBD1. This CDR3 spans 16 amino acids. After removal of 4 bases from V and 5 bases from J, the junction contained 12 bases not matched to a gene. The germline gives CDR1 SEHNR, CDR2 FQNEAQ (reference sequence). The DNA of the CDR3 is TGTGCCAGCAGCTCTACCACCGGGACAGGGATAAACGAGCAGTACTTC. Its translation: CASSSTTGTGINEQYF.

V usage is TRBV6-1 and J usage is TRBJ1-6; D unresolved. V was shortened by 3 bases and J by 7 bases, with 10 bases between the two germline ends. CDR3 length: 14 residues. CDR1 is MNHNS and CDR2 is SASEGT in the germline V gene. The DNA of the CDR3 is TGTGCCAGCAGTGAGAAGATACACAATTCACCCCTCCACTTT. Protein sequence: CASSEKIHNSPLHF.

The chain has TRBV7-2 and TRBJ2-3, with 10 positions matching TRBD1. J lost 5 bases, V lost 0 bases, and 5 bases had no gene match. In germline, CDR1 is SGHTA, CDR2 FQGNSA. The CDR3 has 16 residues. The chain's CDR3 is CASSLAGTGAQDTQYF. In DNA form, the CDR3 reads TGTGCCAGCAGCTTAGCCGGGACAGGGGCCCAAGATACGCAGTATTTT.

J is TRBJ1-1 and V is TRBV18; 7 positions match TRBD1. Per the germline V gene, CDR1 is KGHSH and CDR2 is LQKENI. This CDR3 has 14 residues. Trimming cost V 2 bases and J 4 bases; bases outside gene matches: 4. The CDR3 bases are TGTGCCAGCTCACCAGTAGGGGGCGGCACTGAAGCTTTCTTT. This sequence encodes CASSPVGGGTEAFF.

This chain uses TRBV7-9 with TRBJ2-1; the match to TRBD1 covers 10 bases. CDR1 and CDR2 from the germline V gene are SEHNR and FQNEAQ (reference sequence). The CDR3 contains 14 residues. J lost 4 bases, V lost 5 bases, and 2 bases had no gene match. The CDR3 spells CASSTGQGYNEQFF. The CDR3 DNA reads as TGTGCCAGCAGCACGGGACAGGGGTACAATGAGCAGTTCTTC. Complete variable domain (other parts from reference TRBV7-9 and TRBJ2-1): DTGVSQNPRHKITKRGQNVTFRCDPISEHNRLYWYRQTLGQGPEFLTYFQNEAQLEKSRLLSDRFSAERPKGSFSTLEIQRTEQGDSAMYLCASSTGQGYNEQFFGPGTRLTVL.

The gene calls are TRBV27 and TRBJ1-2, with D perhaps matching TRBD1 (6 bases). In germline, CDR1 is MNHEY, CDR2 SMNVEV (reference sequence). The CDR3 sequence is 16 residues long. The V and J ends lost 1 base and 4 bases respectively, with 16 bases between them. The CDR3 sequence: CASSLWGTGTPYGYTF. The DNA for the CDR3 is TGTGCCAGCAGTTTATGGGGTACAGGGACTCCCTATGGCTACACCTTC.

V is TRBV27 and J is TRBJ1-1; the D is unclear. The germline gives CDR1 MNHEY, CDR2 SMNVEV (reference sequence). V was pared by 2 bases and J by 0 bases, with 4 bases between. This CDR3 is built from 13 residues. CDR3 in amino acids: CASSLGMNTEAFF. In DNA form, the CDR3 reads TGTGCCAGCAGTTTAGGGATGAACACTGAAGCTTTCTTT.